This entry concerns a single T cell receptor (beta chain). The CDR3 spans 16 residues. The junction had 12 bases not matched to a gene; V was cut back by 6 bases and J by 3 bases. The germline V gene encodes CDR1 SGHTS and CDR2 YDEGEE. The data were taken from a study of blood T cell repertoires in COVID-19. Measured with immunoSEQ multiplex PCR; TCRdb has only the in-frame clones, and not every one. The data hold a few hundred thousand clones, with about nine tenths observed a single time. This chain uses TRBV5-8 with TRBJ1-2, with 9 bases lining up with TRBD1. Sequenced material: peripheral blood. This TCR was recovered from a woman aged 45-65 years with COVID-19, enrolled during active disease. CDR3 nucleotides: TGTGCCAGCAAGGACAGGGGAGAAAGCTGGCACTATGGCTACACCTTC. It translates to CASKDRGESWHYGYTF.